The rows below give T cell receptor beta chains drawn from one sample of a study of cytomegalovirus exposure and HLA in healthy donors. Profiling relied on immunoSEQ multiplex PCR, and the TCRdb table lists in-frame clones only, not all of them. The sample shows under 150,000 clones, under 85% of them seen only once. The sequencing sample was made of PBMCs. These receptor sequences come from a man aged 18 to 29 in good health and CMV-seronegative. CDR3s include the opening cysteine and the closing phenylalanine or tryptophan. Each record gives: V gene, J gene, D gene, clone size, CDR3 protein, CDR3 DNA. A D gene is named only where the DNA matches it firmly. The size of a clone is reported for some rows only, either as once, few or many, or as a class for expanded clones.

>TRBV9|TRBJ2-3|TRBD1|-
CASSRTGQGTADTQYF
TGTGCCAGCAGCCGAACCGGACAGGGGACGGCAGATACGCAGTATTTT
>TRBV19|TRBJ2-2|TRBD2|-
CASTRIAGANTGELFF
TGTGCCAGTACCCGAATAGCGGGGGCGAACACCGGGGAGCTGTTTTTT
>TRBV19|TRBJ1-1|-|-
CASSRGPETSEAFF
TGTGCCAGTAGTCGAGGACCTGAGACTAGTGAAGCTTTCTTT
>TRBV7-8|TRBJ2-7|TRBD1|-
CASSLGDRAGEQYF
TGTGCCAGCAGCTTAGGCGACAGGGCGGGCGAGCAGTACTTC
>TRBV5-6|TRBJ1-1|TRBD1|few
CASSPLNRGNTEAFF
TGTGCCAGCAGCCCGCTCAACAGGGGGAACACTGAAGCTTTCTTT
>TRBV7-9|TRBJ1-2|TRBD1|-
CLTGTGYGYTF
TGTCTGACAGGGACGGGCTATGGCTACACCTTC
>TRBV27|TRBJ1-2|TRBD1|-
CASSRPGQGYGYTF
TGTGCCAGCAGTAGACCGGGACAGGGCTATGGCTACACCTTC
>TRBV9|TRBJ1-2|-|-
CASSVGQNYGYTF
TGTGCCAGCAGCGTCGGACAGAACTATGGCTACACCTTC
>TRBV2|TRBJ2-1|TRBD1|once
CASIQGAYFEQFF
TGTGCCAGCATACAGGGGGCCTATTTTGAGCAGTTCTTC
>TRBV6-1|TRBJ1-2|TRBD1|-
CASSPLTGVEGYTF
TGTGCCAGCAGTCCCCTGACAGGGGTTGAGGGCTACACCTTC
>TRBV18|TRBJ2-4|TRBD1|-
CASSLRRQGGAKNIQYF
TGTGCCAGCTCCCTCCGGAGACAGGGGGGAGCCAAAAACATTCAGTACTTC
>TRBV5-4|TRBJ1-6|TRBD1|-
CASSLEVGQTSSYNSPLHF
TGTGCCAGCAGCTTAGAAGTGGGACAGACGAGCTCCTATAATTCACCCCTCCACTTT
>TRBV20-1|TRBJ1-1|-|once
CSASVRTEAFF
TGCAGTGCTAGTGTCCGCACTGAAGCTTTCTTT
>TRBV6-5|TRBJ2-3|-|-
CASNSYRGGTDTQYF
TGTGCCAGTAACTCGTATAGGGGTGGCACAGATACGCAGTATTTT
>TRBV13|TRBJ1-3|TRBD1|-
CASSFTGVSYSVSGNTIYF
TGTGCCAGCAGCTTTACAGGGGTTAGTTATTCGGTCTCTGGAAACACCATATATTTT
>TRBV10-2|TRBJ1-6|-|-
CASRFGSQDSPLHF
TGCGCCAGCCGATTTGGGAGCCAAGATTCACCCCTCCACTTT
>TRBV25-1|TRBJ2-7|-|-
CASSENLGSYEQYF
TGTGCCAGCAGTGAAAATCTGGGGAGCTACGAGCAGTACTTC
>TRBV9|TRBJ1-3|TRBD1|once
CASSAREDRGRDTIYF
TGTGCCAGCAGCGCTAGAGAGGACAGGGGGCGCGACACCATATATTTT
>TRBV7-6|TRBJ2-7|TRBD1|-
CASSRLQGARNEQYF
TGTGCCAGCAGCCGATTACAGGGGGCGAGGAACGAGCAGTACTTC
>TRBV5-4|TRBJ2-7|TRBD2|once
CASSQSGLVGEQYF
TGTGCCAGCAGCCAATCGGGACTAGTAGGTGAGCAGTACTTC
>TRBV28|TRBJ2-1|TRBD1|-
CASSFRGRNNEQFF
TGTGCCAGCAGTTTCAGGGGGCGGAACAATGAGCAGTTCTTC
>TRBV7-2|TRBJ2-7|TRBD1|-
CASSPRQGLYEQYF
TGTGCCAGCAGCCCGAGACAGGGGCTTTATGAGCAGTACTTC
>TRBV10-3|TRBJ2-1|TRBD2|-
CAISESGLAGGGEQFF
TGTGCCATCAGTGAGTCAGGACTAGCGGGGGGCGGTGAGCAGTTCTTC
>TRBV27|TRBJ1-1|-|-
CASSTYSPTEAFF
TGTGCCAGCAGTACCTATTCGCCCACTGAAGCTTTCTTT
>TRBV4-2|TRBJ1-6|-|few
CASSQGGHTNSPLHF
TGTGCCAGCAGCCAAGGGGGACACACAAATTCACCCCTCCACTTT
>TRBV9|TRBJ2-7|-|-
CASSVESRGEQYF
TGTGCCAGCAGCGTAGAGAGTAGGGGCGAGCAGTACTTC
>TRBV30|TRBJ2-5|-|few
CAWSVARMQETQYF
TGTGCCTGGAGTGTGGCCCGCATGCAAGAGACCCAGTACTTC
>TRBV6-5|TRBJ1-6|TRBD1|-
CASTFGGQGNSPLHF
TGTGCCAGCACCTTCGGGGGACAGGGGAATTCACCCCTCCACTTT
>TRBV7-2|TRBJ2-7|-|-
CASKWAGPYEQYF
TGTGCCAGCAAGTGGGCAGGCCCCTACGAGCAGTACTTC
>TRBV4-3|TRBJ2-2|-|-
CASSQDTNTGELFF
TGCGCCAGCAGCCAAGACACAAACACCGGGGAGCTGTTTTTT